This T cell receptor (beta chain) was found in a study of blood T cell repertoires in COVID-19. V was cut by 7 bases and J by 6 bases, with 12 bases left in between. The CDR3 runs 12 residues. Germline CDR1 and CDR2: SNHLY and FYNNEI. Libraries were prepared by immunoSEQ multiplex PCR; TCRdb keeps only in-frame clonotypes and omits some of them. The data hold more than 200,000 clones, with around 82% observed a single time. The TCR was taken from a woman at least 80 years old with active or convalescent COVID-19. The V gene is TRBV2, the J gene TRBJ1-1; weak D call: TRBD1 (5 bases). The specimen sequenced was peripheral blood. The DNA of the CDR3 is TGTGCCAGCAATGGGGGGATCGCTGAAGCTTTCTTT. This encodes CASNGGIAEAFF. Combining the CDR3 with reference TRBV2 and TRBJ1-1 gives the whole variable domain EPEVTQTPSHQVTQMGQEVILRCVPISNHLYFYWYRQILGQKVEFLVSFYNNEISEKSEIFDDQFSVERPDGSNFTLKIRSTKLEDSAMYFCASNGGIAEAFFGQGTRLTVV.